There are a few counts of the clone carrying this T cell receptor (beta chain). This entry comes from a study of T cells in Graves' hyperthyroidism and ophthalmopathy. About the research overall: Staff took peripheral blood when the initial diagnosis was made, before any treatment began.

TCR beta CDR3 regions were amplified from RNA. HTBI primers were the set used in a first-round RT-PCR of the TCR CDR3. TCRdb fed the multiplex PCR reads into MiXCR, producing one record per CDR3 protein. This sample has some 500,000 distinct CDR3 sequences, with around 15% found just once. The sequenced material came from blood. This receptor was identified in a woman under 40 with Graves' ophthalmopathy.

The CDR3 DNA sequence: TGTGCCAGCAGTTTAGAATCCGGGAGGGCCTACGAGCAGTACTTC. It is translated as CASSLESGRAYEQYF. The chain recombines TRBV27 with TRBJ2-7; 8 bases are a match to TRBD2. In germline, CDR1 is MNHEY, CDR2 SMNVEV (reference sequence). The V gene end was trimmed by 2 bases and the J gene end by 2 bases; junction bases not matched to a gene: 5. The CDR3 consists of 15 residues.